Below are 9 T cell receptor beta chains sequenced from a single sample in a study of cytomegalovirus exposure and HLA in healthy donors. Use of 60 Vbeta and 13 Jbeta primers characterized the PCR. Assay: immunoSEQ multiplex PCR; the TCRdb copy retains only in-frame clones and omits some. This table has 100,000 to 150,000 clones, roughly 80% appearing once. The sequenced sample was PBMCs. These TCRs come from a man aged 40-49 years in good health and CMV-seronegative.

This clone was seen only a few times. The gene calls are TRBV6-5 and TRBJ2-7, with a tentative D call TRBD1 (6 bases). This CDR3 is 13 amino acids long. V lost 2 bases and J 4 bases, leaving 9 bases between the germline ends. Germline V lookup: CDR1 MNHEY, CDR2 SVGAGI. The CDR3 region has the DNA TGTGCCAGCAGTTACCGCACAGGGTACGAGCAGTACTTC. It encodes CASSYRTGYEQYF.

The chain joins TRBV29-1 to TRBJ2-1, with D uncertain. CDR3 length equals 14 residues. CDR1 is SQVTM and CDR2 is ANQGSEA in the germline V gene. The germline V and J ends were trimmed by 6 bases and 0 bases, with 12 bases remaining between them. The CDR3 sequence is CSVPPGSSYNEQFF. CDR3 coding DNA: TGCAGCGTACCTCCCGGTAGCTCCTACAATGAGCAGTTCTTC.

The chain combines TRBV2 with TRBJ2-1; D gene ambiguous. V was clipped by 5 bases and J by 7 bases, with 6 bases between them. CDR3 size: 11 residues. Germline V CDR1 and CDR2: SNHLY, FYNNEI. CDR3 bases: TGTGCCAGCAGTTGGCCGAATGAGCAGTTCTTC. The encoded protein is CASSWPNEQFF.

The CDR3 region is CASSLWRQGIDEQYF. In nucleotides, the CDR3 is TGTGCCAGCAGCTTATGGAGACAGGGGATAGACGAGCAGTACTTC. The rearrangement uses TRBV7-9 and TRBJ2-7; 8 bases fit TRBD1. The CDR3 totals 15 residues. V shed 2 bases and J 5 bases; nucleotides not matched to a gene: 8. Germline V gives CDR1 SEHNR, CDR2 FQNEAQ (reference sequence). Full variable domain (rest looked up from reference TRBV7-9 and TRBJ2-7): DTGVSQNPRHKITKRGQNVTFRCDPISEHNRLYWYRQTLGQGPEFLTYFQNEAQLEKSRLLSDRFSAERPKGSFSTLEIQRTEQGDSAMYLCASSLWRQGIDEQYFGPGTRLTVT.

The V gene is TRBV5-5, the J gene TRBJ2-6, with D perhaps matching TRBD2 (5 bases). This CDR3 is 17 amino acids long. CDR1 is SGHKS, CDR2 YYEKEE, per germline (reference sequence). The V and J ends lost 3 bases and 0 bases respectively, with 13 bases between them. In DNA, the CDR3 is TGTGCCAGCAGCTCCCTGGGGAGCAGCTCTGGGGCCAACGTCCTGACTTTC. It encodes CASSSLGSSSGANVLTF.

The CDR3 coding sequence is TGTGCCAGCAGTCCGGGACAGGTTCCCTATGGCTACACCTTC. Translated: CASSPGQVPYGYTF. The gene calls are TRBV2 and TRBJ1-2, with 8 bases lining up with TRBD1. From germline, CDR1 is SNHLY and CDR2 FYNNEI. This CDR3 region has 14 residues. V lost 5 bases to trimming and J lost 4 bases; unmatched junction nucleotides: 6.

V and J are TRBV21-1 and TRBJ2-7; the table's D call TRBD2 went unverified against the DNA. TRBV21-1 is described as a pseudogene. CDR3 length: 16 residues. CDR3 residues: CASSGGRTSGTYEQYF. CDR3 nucleotide sequence: TGTGCCAGCAGCGGGGGCCGGACTAGCGGGACTTACGAGCAGTACTTC.

This clone was seen just once. CDR3 DNA sequence: TGTGCCAGTCGGGACAGGATGAACACTGAAGCTTTCTTT. Translation: CASRDRMNTEAFF. This chain joins TRBV28 and TRBJ1-1; 8 bases are a match to TRBD1. The CDR3 is 13 residues long. In germline, CDR1 is MDHEN, CDR2 SYDVKM. V shed 9 bases, J shed 0 bases, and the junction held 3 bases outside the gene matches.

The J gene is TRBJ1-2, the V gene TRBV10-3; TRBD1 might be the D (6 bases). CDR3 length equals 14 residues. Deletions cut 3 bases from V and 3 bases from J, with 11 bases between. Germline CDR1 is ENHRY and CDR2 is SYGVKD. CDR3 protein: CAISERQADYGYTF. The DNA of the CDR3 is TGTGCCATCAGTGAAAGACAGGCGGACTATGGCTACACCTTC.